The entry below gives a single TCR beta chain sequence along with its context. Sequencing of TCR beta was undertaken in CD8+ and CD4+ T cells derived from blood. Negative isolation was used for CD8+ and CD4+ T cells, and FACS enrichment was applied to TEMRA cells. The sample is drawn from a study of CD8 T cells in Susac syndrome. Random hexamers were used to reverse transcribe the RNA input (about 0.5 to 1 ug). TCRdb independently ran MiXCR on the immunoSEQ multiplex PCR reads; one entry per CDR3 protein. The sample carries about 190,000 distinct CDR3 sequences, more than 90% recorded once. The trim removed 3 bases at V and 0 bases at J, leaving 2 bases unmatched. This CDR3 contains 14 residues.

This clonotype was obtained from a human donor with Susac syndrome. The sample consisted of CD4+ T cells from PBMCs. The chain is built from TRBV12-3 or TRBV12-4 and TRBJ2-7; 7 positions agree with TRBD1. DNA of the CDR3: TGTGCCAGCAGTTTGGACAGGAGCTCCTACGAGCAGTACTTC. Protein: CASSLDRSSYEQYF.